One and the same sample provided the 10 T cell receptor beta chains below, sequenced in a study of blood T cells in healthy people across ages. The second PCR ran roughly 6 to 11 cycles with a sample-barcoded 5' primer and J-beta primers. TCRdb reprocessed the 5' RACE reads with MiXCR, giving one entry per CDR3 protein. The sample comprises around 500,000 distinct CDR3 sequences, over 25% of which are singletons, and about 3.9% rests with the top ten. These data were also filed under a second study, of T cells of mothers and their children.

Sequenced input: blood. These receptors all come from a boy between 2 and 10 years old in good health.

The chain employs TRBV4-1 and TRBJ2-5; 9 bases line up with TRBD2. V dropped 2 bases and J dropped 2; count of bases not matched to a gene: 9. This CDR3 has 17 residues. Germline CDR1 reads MGHRA; CDR2 reads YSYEKL. CDR3 amino acids: CASSQFPSGDEQETQYF. CDR3 coding DNA: TGCGCCAGCAGCCAATTCCCTAGCGGGGACGAACAAGAGACCCAGTACTTC.

This clonotype occurred a few times. The rearrangement joins TRBV20-1 to TRBJ1-2; D gene ambiguous. Germline V gives CDR1 DFQATT, CDR2 SNEGSKA (reference sequence). This CDR3 has 13 residues. The V and J ends lost 0 bases and 10 bases respectively, with 15 bases between them. The DNA for the CDR3 is TGCAGTGCTAGAGATCGGGTTACTATGGACTACACCTTC. Translated: CSARDRVTMDYTF.

This clonotype was detected only a few times. The CDR3 DNA sequence: TGTGCCAGCAGCTTGTCAGGGAACGAGCAGTACTTC. Translation gives CASSLSGNEQYF. The V gene is TRBV7-9, the J gene TRBJ2-7; a possible D gene is TRBD1 (5 bases). Germline V CDR1 and CDR2: SEHNR, FQNEAQ (reference sequence). This CDR3 region has 12 residues. The V gene lost 3 bases and the J gene lost 5 bases, with 8 bases spanning the gap.

This clonotype appeared a few times. The rearrangement joins TRBV29-1 to TRBJ2-5, with a tentative D call TRBD2 (5 bases). The J call may be faulty, since TRBJ2-7 better matches the DNA end. The CDR3 runs to 14 residues. Germline CDR1 reads SQVTM; CDR2 reads ANQGSEA. CDR3 sequence reads: CSVVFVGSSYEQYF. CDR3 in DNA: TGCAGCGTTGTCTTTGTAGGGAGCTCCTACGAGCAGTACTTC.

This clonotype has a handful of counts. The chain joins TRBV3-1 to TRBJ1-1; no clear D. The CDR3 has 11 residues. Germline CDR1 reads LGHDT; CDR2 reads YNNKEL (reference sequence). Deletions cut 8 bases from V and 7 bases from J, with 11 bases between. The CDR3 DNA reads TGTGCCAGCGGTGGGTCTGGTGAAGCTTTCTTT. As protein: CASGGSGEAFF.

The sample holds a few counts of this clonotype. This chain uses TRBV30 with TRBJ1-3; a possible D gene is TRBD1 (6 bases). The germline CDR1 and CDR2 sequences are GTSNPN and SVGIG (reference sequence). The V end lost 0 bases, the J end lost 0 bases, and 9 bases lay between the germline ends. The CDR3 loop spans 15 amino acids. The CDR3 sequence is CAWSVRGVSGNTIYF. CDR3 in DNA: TGTGCCTGGAGTGTAAGGGGGGTCTCTGGAAACACCATATATTTT.

The rearrangement links TRBV20-1 to TRBJ1-4; 10 nucleotides agree with TRBD1. This CDR3 region has 13 residues. Trimming removed 6 bases from V and 7 bases from J; junction bases left unmatched: 5. The germline V gene has CDR1 DFQATT and CDR2 SNEGSKA (reference sequence). CDR3: CSATDRGGEKLFF. The CDR3, as DNA: TGCAGTGCCACGGACAGGGGGGGTGAAAAACTGTTTTTT.

This clonotype showed up many times. This chain uses TRBV5-6 with TRBJ2-1, with D possibly being TRBD2 (6 bases). Per germline, CDR1 SGHDT and CDR2 YYEEEE. The CDR3 sequence is 15 residues long. V was clipped by 0 bases and J by 0 bases, with 7 bases between them. This CDR3 reads CASSLGGNSYNEQFF. The CDR3, as DNA: TGTGCCAGCAGCTTGGGCGGGAACTCCTACAATGAGCAGTTCTTC.

A word on this clonotype: No conserved phenylalanine or tryptophan is present at the end of the CDR3, so a read error is the likely explanation. The rearrangement uses TRBV11-2 and TRBJ2-5, with 7 nucleotides matching TRBD1. This CDR3 contains 14 residues. The junction had 5 bases not matched to a gene; V was cut back by 5 bases and J by 2 bases. Germline V gene sequence: CDR1 SGHAT, CDR2 FQNNGV. The CDR3 region is CASSPGQAQETQYL. The CDR3 DNA is TGTGCCAGCAGCCCCGGACAGGCTCAAGAGACCCAGTACCTC.

The CDR3 here is CASSLPLRGGTDTQYF. The CDR3 nucleotides read TGTGCCAGCAGCCTACCGCTGCGGGGGGGAACAGATACGCAGTATTTT. The V call is TRBV7-9, the J call TRBJ2-3, with TRBD2 matching over 9 bases. CDR1 and CDR2 (germline): SEHNR, FQNEAQ (reference sequence). V shed 5 bases, J shed 3 bases, and the junction held 9 bases outside the gene matches. This CDR3 has 16 amino acids.